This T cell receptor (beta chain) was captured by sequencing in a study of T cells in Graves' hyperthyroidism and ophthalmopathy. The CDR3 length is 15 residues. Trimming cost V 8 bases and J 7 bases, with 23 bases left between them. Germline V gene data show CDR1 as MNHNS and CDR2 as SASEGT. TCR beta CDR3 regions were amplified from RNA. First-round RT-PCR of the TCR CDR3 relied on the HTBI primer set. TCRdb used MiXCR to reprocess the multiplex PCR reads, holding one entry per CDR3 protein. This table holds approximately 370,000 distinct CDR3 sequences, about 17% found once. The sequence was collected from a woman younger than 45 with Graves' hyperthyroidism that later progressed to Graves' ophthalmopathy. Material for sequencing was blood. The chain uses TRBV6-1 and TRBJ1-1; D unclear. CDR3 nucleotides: TGTGCCAGCCGGTTGTGGGTAGAAGGGAACTTTGAAGCTTTCTTT. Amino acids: CASRLWVEGNFEAFF.